Below are 28 T cell receptor beta chains sequenced from a single sample in a study of blood T cell repertoires in COVID-19. This table comes from immunoSEQ multiplex PCR, and its TCRdb copy is limited to in-frame clones, with some not included. The sample carries about 150,000 clones, over 65% recorded once. Sequencing was performed on peripheral blood. All receptors come from a human donor in a cohort sampled during active COVID-19.

V usage is TRBV11-2 and J usage is TRBJ2-3, with 7 bases aligning to TRBD2. V dropped 2 bases and J dropped 4; count of bases not matched to a gene: 6. Germline CDR1 and CDR2: SGHAT and FQNNGV. The CDR3 contains 15 residues. CDR3 loop: CASSLRGGESDTQYF. Here the CDR3 DNA reads TGTGCCAGCAGCTTAAGGGGAGGGGAATCAGATACGCAGTATTTT.

This clone is a singleton in its sample. The chain recombines TRBV27 with TRBJ1-1, with a tentative D call TRBD1 (6 bases). The CDR3 has 13 amino acids. V gave up 10 bases and J gave up 6 bases, with 18 bases separating them. Germline CDR1 is MNHEY and CDR2 is SMNVEV (reference sequence). The CDR3 reads CATWGARGAEAFF. In nucleotides, the CDR3 is TGTGCCACCTGGGGGGCTCGGGGGGCTGAAGCTTTCTTT.

This clone was detected once. The rearrangement joins TRBV11-3 to TRBJ2-3; 11 bases are shared with TRBD2. The CDR3 is made up of 17 amino acids. Germline CDR1 and CDR2: SGHNT and YENEEA. The ends lost 1 base at V and 2 bases at J; junction bases unmatched: 5. CDR3 region: CASSLGVTSGNTDTQYF. The CDR3 DNA reads as TGTGCCAGCAGCTTAGGAGTGACTAGCGGGAACACAGATACGCAGTATTTT.

V gene TRBV9 combines with J gene TRBJ1-6; a weak D match, TRBD1 (5 bases). CDR1 SGDLS and CDR2 YYNGEE come from the germline V gene. The V end lost 4 bases, the J end lost 9 bases, and 14 bases lay between the germline ends. The CDR3 sequence is 14 residues long. This CDR3 reads CASSPGVGFSPLHF. The CDR3 DNA reads as TGTGCCAGCAGCCCGGGGGTCGGGTTTTCACCCCTCCACTTT.

This clone was observed a few times. The genes are TRBV27 and TRBJ2-5; TRBD2 agrees at 7 bases. V gave up 2 bases and J gave up 4 bases; unmatched junction bases: 7. The CDR3 spans 15 residues. Germline-derived CDR1 and CDR2 are MNHEY and SMNVEV (reference sequence). The CDR3 spells CASSLGSGIGETQYF. CDR3 in DNA: TGTGCCAGCAGTTTAGGGAGCGGGATCGGAGAGACCCAGTACTTC.

This clone has only a few counts. This chain uses TRBV12-3 or TRBV12-4 with TRBJ1-1, with TRBD1 identical over 7 bases. Trimming took 4 bases from V and 7 from J; bases not matched to a gene: 0. The CDR3 has 11 residues. CDR3 amino acids: CASSYRGEAFF. The DNA for the CDR3 is TGTGCCAGCAGTTACAGGGGTGAAGCTTTCTTT.

CDR3 protein: CATSPSGLYNEQFF. The CDR3 nucleotides read TGTGCCACCTCCCCTAGCGGTCTATACAATGAGCAGTTCTTC. V gene TRBV6-4 combines with J gene TRBJ2-1; 7 nucleotides line up with TRBD2. Germline loops: CDR1 MRHNA, CDR2 SNTAGT. The CDR3 totals 14 residues. V dropped 10 bases and J dropped 4; count of bases not matched to a gene: 10.

This clone came up a few times. The chain is built from TRBV6-6 and TRBJ1-5; a possible D gene is TRBD1 (5 bases). The germline V and J ends were trimmed by 6 bases and 0 bases, with 9 bases remaining between them. CDR3 length: 14 amino acids. CDR1 and CDR2 (germline): MNHNY, SVGAGI (reference sequence). CDR3 nucleotides: TGTGCCAGCAGGGACACCTATAGCAATCAGCCCCAGCATTTT. Its translation is CASRDTYSNQPQHF.

The J gene is TRBJ2-6, the V gene TRBV18, with 9 bases identical to TRBD1. CDR3 length equals 17 residues. The germline V gene has CDR1 KGHSH and CDR2 LQKENI. The junction had 9 bases not matched to a gene; V was cut back by 6 bases and J by 3 bases. CDR3 in amino acids: CASSPRDRADGANVLTF. DNA for the CDR3: TGTGCCAGCTCCCCCCGGGACAGGGCTGATGGGGCCAACGTCCTGACTTTC.

J is TRBJ2-3 and V is TRBV11-2, with D uncertain. V was trimmed by 5 bases and J by 0 bases, leaving 12 bases between them. The CDR3 is 15 residues long. The germline CDR1 and CDR2 sequences are SGHAT and FQNNGV. The CDR3 coding sequence is TGTGCCAGCAGCCCTCCAGCGATGAGCACAGATACGCAGTATTTT. This translates into CASSPPAMSTDTQYF.

V is TRBV7-2 and J is TRBJ1-2, with 9 nucleotides matching TRBD1. Trimming removed 5 bases from V and 4 bases from J; junction bases left unmatched: 8. The length of the CDR3 is 15 residues. Germline V CDR1 and CDR2: SGHTA, FQGNSA. CDR3 loop: CASSRRDRDAYGYTF. The CDR3 region has the DNA TGTGCCAGCAGCCGCCGGGACAGGGATGCCTATGGCTACACCTTC.

This chain uses TRBV10-1 with TRBJ1-6, with D uncertain. Trimming cost V 3 bases and J 4 bases, with 7 bases left between them. CDR3 length: 14 residues. CDR1 WNHNN and CDR2 SYGVQD come from the germline V gene (reference sequence). The CDR3 loop is CASSEEIYNSPLHF. DNA for the CDR3: TGCGCCAGCAGTGAAGAGATTTATAATTCACCCCTCCACTTT.

V is TRBV28 and J is TRBJ1-5, with 8 bases aligning to TRBD1. J was trimmed by 2 bases and V by 1 base; bases with no gene match: 4. Germline V gene data show CDR1 as MDHEN and CDR2 as SYDVKM. This CDR3 is built from 16 residues. CDR3 coding DNA: TGTGCCAGCAGTTTATCCCAGGGGGCCGGCAATCAGCCCCAGCATTTT. It codes for CASSLSQGAGNQPQHF.

V usage is TRBV7-3 and J usage is TRBJ2-2; the D is unclear. The CDR3 spans 14 residues. CDR1 is SGHTA and CDR2 is FQGTGA in the germline V gene. Trimming left V 7 bases short and J 0 bases short, with 9 bases between. The CDR3 protein is CASTPTANTGELFF. CDR3 nucleotides: TGTGCCAGCACCCCTACAGCGAACACCGGGGAGCTGTTTTTT.

The chain carries TRBV30 and TRBJ1-4; 7 bases agree with TRBD1. The V gene end was trimmed by 3 bases and the J gene end by 5 bases; junction bases not matched to a gene: 12. Per germline, CDR1 GTSNPN and CDR2 SVGIG (reference sequence). This CDR3 comprises 16 residues. CDR3 coding DNA: TGTGCCTGGAGGTCAACAGGGGCCCGTCCCAATGAAAAACTGTTTTTT. The encoded protein is CAWRSTGARPNEKLFF.

There are a few counts of this clone. The V and J genes are TRBV6-5 and TRBJ1-1, with D unresolved. CDR1 MNHEY and CDR2 SVGAGI come from the germline V gene. The CDR3 has 14 residues. V lost 0 bases and J lost 5, with 10 bases in between. This CDR3 reads CASSYSRDRTEAFF. CDR3 nucleotide sequence: TGTGCCAGCAGTTACTCCCGGGATAGAACTGAAGCTTTCTTT.

This sequence joins TRBV30 and TRBJ1-2, with D possibly matching TRBD1 (6 bases). This CDR3 spans 14 amino acids. Germline lookup yields CDR1 GTSNPN and CDR2 SVGIG (reference sequence). The V gene lost 2 bases and the J gene lost 4 bases, with 14 bases spanning the gap. CDR3 loop: CAWSFRGLSYGYTF. Written as DNA, the CDR3 is TGTGCCTGGAGTTTCAGGGGTCTCAGCTATGGCTACACCTTC.

This sequence joins TRBV18 and TRBJ2-3; TRBD1 aligns across 9 bases. The junction had 7 bases not matched to a gene; V was cut back by 4 bases and J by 2 bases. CDR3 length equals 16 residues. Germline V gene lookup returns CDR1 KGHSH and CDR2 LQKENI. CDR3 nucleotide sequence: TGTGCCAGCTCACGGGCAACAGGGGGCCTCACAGATACGCAGTATTTT. As protein: CASSRATGGLTDTQYF.

The chain recombines TRBV7-2 with TRBJ1-2; no definite D call. The CDR3 loop spans 13 amino acids. Germline-derived CDR1 and CDR2 are SGHTA and FQGNSA. Trimming removed 1 base at V and 7 bases at J, with 10 bases between. The CDR3 is CASSLGGSLGYTF. The CDR3 coding sequence is TGTGCCAGCAGCTTAGGAGGATCTCTTGGCTACACCTTC.

This clone was observed a handful of times. The chain has TRBV7-9 and TRBJ2-7; possibly TRBD1 for D (6 bases). The germline CDR1 and CDR2 sequences are SEHNR and FQNEAQ (reference sequence). V was cut by 3 bases and J by 2 bases, with 14 bases left in between. CDR3 size: 15 residues. The CDR3 DNA reads TGTGCCAGCAGCTTCACTACAGGGTTGACCTACGAGCAGTACTTC. Translation: CASSFTTGLTYEQYF. Full variable domain (outside the CDR3, taken from reference TRBV7-9 and TRBJ2-7): DTGVSQNPRHKITKRGQNVTFRCDPISEHNRLYWYRQTLGQGPEFLTYFQNEAQLEKSRLLSDRFSAERPKGSFSTLEIQRTEQGDSAMYLCASSFTTGLTYEQYFGPGTRLTVT.

Only a few counts were recorded for this clone. This chain uses TRBV7-9 with TRBJ1-5; TRBD1 agrees at 9 bases. J gave up 2 bases and V 8 bases, and 1 base lay outside the gene matches. The length of the CDR3 is 13 residues. Germline V gives CDR1 SEHNR, CDR2 FQNEAQ (reference sequence). DNA for the CDR3: TGTGCCAGCGGGACAGGGCGCAATCAGCCCCAGCATTTT. Translating gives CASGTGRNQPQHF.

V is TRBV30 and J is TRBJ1-5, with 8 bases that match TRBD1. V was pared by 0 bases and J by 9 bases, with 7 bases of the junction left unmatched. Germline-derived CDR1 and CDR2 are GTSNPN and SVGIG (reference sequence). The CDR3 contains 14 residues. CDR3 protein: CAWSVGQGDVPQHF. CDR3 nucleotide sequence: TGTGCCTGGAGTGTCGGACAGGGAGACGTGCCCCAGCATTTT.

This sequence joins TRBV28 and TRBJ1-6; D is possibly TRBD1 (6 bases). CDR3 length equals 15 residues. Per the germline V gene, CDR1 is MDHEN and CDR2 is SYDVKM. The V end lost 4 bases, the J end lost 11 bases, and 18 bases lay between the germline ends. The CDR3 DNA sequence: TGTGCCAGCAGTTCGCCGCCGCCCAGGGGAGCACCCCTCCACTTT. Its protein is CASSSPPPRGAPLHF.

Here the CDR3 DNA reads TGTGCCAGCGCTTGGGGGACAGGGGGCGAGGGCACCGGGGAGCTGTTTTTT. It codes for CASAWGTGGEGTGELFF. This chain links TRBV2 with TRBJ2-2; TRBD1 aligns across 12 bases. After removal of 8 bases from V and 4 bases from J, the junction contained 11 bases not matched to a gene. The CDR3 contains 17 residues. CDR1 SNHLY and CDR2 FYNNEI come from the germline V gene.

V usage is TRBV19 and J usage is TRBJ1-2, with unresolved D. CDR1 is LNHDA, CDR2 SQIVND, per germline (reference sequence). Trimming took 9 bases from V and 3 from J, leaving 8 bases between them. CDR3 size: 11 residues. The CDR3 coding sequence is TGTGCCAGCAACAGCTACTATGGCTACACCTTC. Encoded protein: CASNSYYGYTF.

The CDR3 loop reads CASSRRTGSYGYTF. The CDR3 nucleotides are TGTGCCAGCAGTCGGAGGACAGGGAGCTATGGCTACACCTTC. V gene TRBV28 combines with J gene TRBJ1-2; 8 nucleotides align to TRBD1. Germline assignment: CDR1 MDHEN and CDR2 SYDVKM. J was trimmed by 4 bases and V by 5 bases; bases with no gene match: 6. This CDR3 spans 14 amino acids.

A single count supports this clone. The rearrangement links TRBV18 to TRBJ2-3, with a possible D match to TRBD2 (6 bases). CDR1 is KGHSH, CDR2 LQKENI, per germline. The CDR3 consists of 16 residues. The V gene lost 3 bases and the J gene lost 6 bases, with 19 bases spanning the gap. The chain's CDR3 is CASSPGHGGRVDTQYF. The CDR3, as DNA: TGTGCCAGCTCACCCGGTCACGGGGGACGGGTGGATACGCAGTATTTT.

CDR3 sequence (DNA): TGTGCCAGCAGCACCGGGGGAGGCAGGGGGCTTCGAGATACGCAGTATTTT. Its translation is CASSTGGGRGLRDTQYF. The chain uses TRBV5-4 and TRBJ2-3; TRBD1 agrees at 8 bases. The CDR3 sequence is 17 residues long. Germline V CDR1 and CDR2: SGHNT, YYREEE (reference sequence). The V segment lost 4 bases and the J segment 5 bases; nucleotides outside the gene matches: 15.